This T cell receptor (beta chain) was recorded in a study of T cell changes during pregnancy in multiple sclerosis. Sequencing used immunoSEQ multiplex PCR; TCRdb keeps in-frame clones, though not all of them. The table shows around 31,000 clones, with roughly 88% occurring only once. This CDR3 has 16 residues. The V gene lost 3 bases and the J gene lost 0 bases, with 12 bases spanning the gap. The chain carries TRBV23-1 and TRBJ1-3, with D possibly being TRBD1 (5 bases). TRBV23-1 belongs to the ORF category, with a function that is uncertain. The source was CD4+ T cells from peripheral blood mononuclear cells, collected in the first trimester of pregnancy. The sequence was collected from a female donor in good health, enrolled as a control in a pregnancy study. CDR3 residues: CASSQAPGDSGNTIYF. CDR3 nucleotides: TGCGCCAGCAGTCAGGCACCGGGGGACTCTGGAAACACCATATATTTT.